What follows describes a single TCR beta chain. Its antigen is unknown. The data are from a study of OX40 agonist ivuxolimab in advanced cancers. At the level of the study: Cohort: more than 75% men, mean age approximately 66, aged about 23 to 80.

Study findings and constraints: It was not determined which antigens were specifically recognized by the peripheral T cells that had undergone clonal expansion. At doses 0.1 to 3.0 mg/kg, CD4+ and CD8+ clones expanded. In general, CD8+ T cells held more expanded clones than CD4+ did, on average.

The CDR3 has 14 residues. Trimming shortened V by 0 bases and J by 8 bases, and 13 bases separated the two germline ends. The germline V gene has CDR1 LGHNA and CDR2 YSLEER. The table came from immunoSEQ multiplex PCR; TCRdb's copy has only in-frame clones and leaves some out. The sample contains 98,000 or so clones, around 85% of which appear only once. The chain links TRBV4-3 to TRBJ2-5; D gene uncertain. The sample was CD4+ or CD8+ T cells sorted from blood, taken in a trial of the OX40 agonist ivuxolimab. This TCR came from an adult with an advanced solid tumor such as melanoma, head and neck, liver or kidney cancer. For the CDR3, the DNA is TGCGCCAGCAGCCAAGATGTACAAGTACAAACCCAGTACTTC. This gives the protein CASSQDVQVQTQYF.